This TCR beta chain was profiled in a study of human T cells and chemical hapten exposure. Study results and limitations: The study found that DPC sensitization did not change TCRs above 1 in 1000 frequency.

MiXCR, applied by TCRdb to the RACE reads, yields one record per CDR3 protein. The sample has roughly 38,000 distinct CDR3 sequences; approximately 9.5% are singletons. CDR3 size: 13 residues. V was clipped by 5 bases and J by 10 bases, with 12 bases between them. Germline V gene data show CDR1 as MNHEY and CDR2 as SMNVEV (reference sequence). Time point reported: patch test 3, about 24 weeks after DPC sensitization. Stated treatment: therapeutic diphenylcyclopropenone sensitization with weekly scalp DPC. Researchers extracted total RNA from unfractionated whole blood. To note about this clonotype: The antigen is not known.

The receptor comes from a man between 50 and 59 years old with alopecia areata. Some clones in this sample may be carry-over from other donors' samples. V gene TRBV27 combines with J gene TRBJ1-6, with D uncertain. The input for sequencing was whole blood, taken in connection with sensitization to the hapten diphenylcyclopropenone (DPC). This chain's CDR3 is CASSGLLGSPLHF. CDR3 bases: TGTGCCAGCAGTGGGCTCCTGGGATCACCCCTCCACTTT.